The source of this TCR beta chain is a study of vaccination effects on CD4 cells after COVID-19. Points on this clone: The antigen is unknown.

TCRdb's table, derived via immunoSEQ multiplex PCR, lists solely in-frame clones and lacks some. Of about 61,000 clones listed, roughly 81% are singletons. Sequencing in the ViraFEST assay came after antigen-specific CD4+ T cells had been expanded with viral peptide pools, which were used to stimulate PBMC. A 10-day culture period preceded the isolation of CD4+ T cells. Wells containing two million PBMC each were cultured with 9 to 10 IU/ml IL-2 and 7.5 to 10 ug/ml peptides. Germline assignment: CDR1 SQVTM and CDR2 ANQGSEA. The CDR3 loop spans 12 amino acids. V dropped 5 bases and J dropped 8 bases, with 12 bases sitting between them.

The TCR comes from a human donor who received a COVID-19 vaccine. The V call is TRBV29-1, the J call TRBJ1-4; TRBD1 is a possible D gene (5 bases). The starting material was CD4+ T cells from PBMCs cultured with HCoV-229E spike peptides, obtained before COVID-19 vaccination. CDR3 region: CSVSRGEEKLFF. The CDR3 bases are TGCAGCGTTAGTAGGGGAGAGGAAAAACTGTTTTTT.